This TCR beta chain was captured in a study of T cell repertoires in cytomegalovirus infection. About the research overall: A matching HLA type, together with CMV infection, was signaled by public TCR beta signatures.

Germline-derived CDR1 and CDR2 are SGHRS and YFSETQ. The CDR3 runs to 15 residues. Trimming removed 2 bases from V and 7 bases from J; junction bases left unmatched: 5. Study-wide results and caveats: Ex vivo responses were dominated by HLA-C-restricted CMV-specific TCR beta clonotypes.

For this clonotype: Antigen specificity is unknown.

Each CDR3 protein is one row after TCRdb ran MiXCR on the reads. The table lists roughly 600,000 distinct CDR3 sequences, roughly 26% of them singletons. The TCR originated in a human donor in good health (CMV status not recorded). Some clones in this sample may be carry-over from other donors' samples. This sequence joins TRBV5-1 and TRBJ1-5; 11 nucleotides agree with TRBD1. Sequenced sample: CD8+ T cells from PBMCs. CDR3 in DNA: TGCGCCAGCAGCTTTGGGGACAGGGGGGAACAGCCCCAGCATTTT. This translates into CASSFGDRGEQPQHF.